The entry below describes one T cell receptor beta chain. Some clones are missing from TCRdb's copy, which holds only in-frame ones; the method was immunoSEQ multiplex PCR. The table includes tens of thousands of clones, roughly 95% detected once. J was trimmed by 6 bases and V by 0 bases; bases with no gene match: 10. The CDR3 spans 16 residues. Looked up from germline, CDR1 is MNHEY and CDR2 is SVGAGI. This sample was included in a study of control samples from healthy donors and cancer patients. The clonotype originates from a woman between 18 and 29 years old in good health. The sample consisted of blood. The rearrangement links TRBV6-5 to TRBJ2-7; 8 bases match TRBD1. As DNA, the CDR3 is TGTGCCAGCAGTTACTCGCGGACAGGGTTAACGGGCGAGCAGTACTTC. This translates into CASSYSRTGLTGEQYF.